This T cell receptor beta chain was recovered during a study of T cells in tumors after PD-1 blockade. Per the germline V gene, CDR1 is LNHDA and CDR2 is SQIVND (reference sequence). V was cut by 7 bases and J by 3 bases, with 25 bases left in between. The CDR3 is 18 residues long. Clones were sequenced by immunoSEQ multiplex PCR, and TCRdb holds only the in-frame ones, with some missing. The table has around 50,000 clones, 75% to 85% seen once. The clonotype was recovered from a human donor with basal cell carcinoma. The genes are TRBV19 and TRBJ1-5; D unclear. This sample comprised PBMCs, obtained before anti-PD-1 treatment. CDR3 bases: TGTGCCAGTAACCAAGCCCGGCGTCAGGTTCTGCCCAATCAGCCCCAGCATTTT. It encodes CASNQARRQVLPNQPQHF.